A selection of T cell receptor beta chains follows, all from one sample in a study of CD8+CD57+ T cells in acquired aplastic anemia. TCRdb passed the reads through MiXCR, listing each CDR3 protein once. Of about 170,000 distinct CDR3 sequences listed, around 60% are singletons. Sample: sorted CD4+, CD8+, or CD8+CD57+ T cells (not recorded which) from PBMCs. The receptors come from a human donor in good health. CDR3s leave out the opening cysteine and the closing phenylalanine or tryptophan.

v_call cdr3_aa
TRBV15 ATSRPTEYGYT
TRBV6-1 ASRPSQWDNPPEAF
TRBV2 ASSEEFLGTSSTEF
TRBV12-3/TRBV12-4 ASSLGWGDQPQH
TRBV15 ATSRADREVNQPQH
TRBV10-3 AISDPRTPGVGYT
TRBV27 ASHERGDTDTQY
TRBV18 ASSPQGVGAGNTIY
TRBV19 ASSKGFEVGYEQY
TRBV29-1 SVEDIESGTGYYEQY
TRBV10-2 ASSEGVTEGIRNTIY
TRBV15 ATSTRTLTGGRAYNEQF
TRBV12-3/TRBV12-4 ASGLAGGQETQY
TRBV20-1 SARGTSLTETQY
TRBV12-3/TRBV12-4 ASSSAGTFGNTIY
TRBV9 ASSGGPTGGTDTQY
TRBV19 ASSIAGRAFNEQF
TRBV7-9 ASSYGRGTEANVLT
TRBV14 ASSQWGANPYNEQF
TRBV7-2 ASSPGGMGTYQETQY
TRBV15 ATSRDGDLGYEQF
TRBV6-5 ASNGLAGEVDTQY
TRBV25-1 ASSGSTSGTGELF
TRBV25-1 ASRTAGGGNTEAF
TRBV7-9 ASSLPRTESNYGYT
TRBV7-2 ASSFPLGGSEKLF
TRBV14 ASSRITGDRYEQY
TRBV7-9 ASRLGPGELF
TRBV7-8 ASSLGSEGNYGYT
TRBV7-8 ASSSSGTSLSGANVLT
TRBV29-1 SVSGTVNTEAF
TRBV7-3 ASSLVPSELYEQY
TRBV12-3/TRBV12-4 ASRPSNSNQPQH
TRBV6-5 ASSLGHLDGYT
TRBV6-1 ASSEAGMGEKLF
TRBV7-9 ASSTTGSEQY
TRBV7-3 ASSLHQGAPEAF
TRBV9 ASSVVVTGELF
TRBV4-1 ASSEPGTLYEQY
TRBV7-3 ASSPNHQADTQY
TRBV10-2 ASRTSGIATGELF
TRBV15 ATSRDGVRGATDTQY
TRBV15 ATSSALAGGPQEQF
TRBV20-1 SARPQGRWNGYT
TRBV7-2 ASSPSGRRLGETQY
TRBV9 ASSHRTGIPEDEQY
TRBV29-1 SVQTDFNSPLH
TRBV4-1 ASSQELAGGPRTGELF
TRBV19 ASTGTPYGYT
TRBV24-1 ATSDGRERNTDTQY
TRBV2 ASTGREMNTEAF
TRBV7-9 ASSLGGRTYNGQF
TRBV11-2 ASSNGRGQQF